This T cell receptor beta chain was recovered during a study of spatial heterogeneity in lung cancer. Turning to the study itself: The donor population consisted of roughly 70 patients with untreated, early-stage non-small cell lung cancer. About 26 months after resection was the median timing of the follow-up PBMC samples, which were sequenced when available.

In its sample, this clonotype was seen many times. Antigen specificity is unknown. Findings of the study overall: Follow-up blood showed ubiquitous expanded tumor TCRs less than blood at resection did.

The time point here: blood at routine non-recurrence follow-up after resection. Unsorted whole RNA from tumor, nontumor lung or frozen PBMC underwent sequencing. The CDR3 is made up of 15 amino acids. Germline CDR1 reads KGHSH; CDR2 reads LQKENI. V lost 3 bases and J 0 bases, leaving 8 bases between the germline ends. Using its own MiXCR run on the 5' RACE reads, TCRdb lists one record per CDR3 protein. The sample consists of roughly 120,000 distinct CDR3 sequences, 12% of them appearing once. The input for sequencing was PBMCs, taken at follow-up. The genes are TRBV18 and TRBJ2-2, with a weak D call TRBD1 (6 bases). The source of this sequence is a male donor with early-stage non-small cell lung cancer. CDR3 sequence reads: CASSPDRSNTGELFF. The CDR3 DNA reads TGTGCCAGCTCACCTGACAGGTCGAACACCGGGGAGCTGTTTTTT.